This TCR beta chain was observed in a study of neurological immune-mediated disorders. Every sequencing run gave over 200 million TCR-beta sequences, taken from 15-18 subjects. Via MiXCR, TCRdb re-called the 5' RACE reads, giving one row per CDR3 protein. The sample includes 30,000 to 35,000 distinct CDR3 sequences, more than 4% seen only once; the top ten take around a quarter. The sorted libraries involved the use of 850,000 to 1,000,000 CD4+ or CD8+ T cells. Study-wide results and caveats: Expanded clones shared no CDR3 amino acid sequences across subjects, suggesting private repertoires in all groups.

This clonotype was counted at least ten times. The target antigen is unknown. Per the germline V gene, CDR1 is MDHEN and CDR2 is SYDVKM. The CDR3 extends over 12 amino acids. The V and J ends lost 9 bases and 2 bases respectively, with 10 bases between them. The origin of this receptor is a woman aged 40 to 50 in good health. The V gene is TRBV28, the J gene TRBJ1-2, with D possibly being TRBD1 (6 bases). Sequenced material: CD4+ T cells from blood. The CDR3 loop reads CASRTGNYGYTF. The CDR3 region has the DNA TGTGCCAGTCGCACAGGGAACTATGGCTACACCTTC.